These 23 T cell receptor beta chains were sequenced from one sample in a study of shared clonotypes between healthy human individuals. Profiled with immunoSEQ multiplex PCR; TCRdb holds only in-frame clones, not every one. The sample has around 2,000,000 clones; less than 95% are singletons. The naive CD8 population came from CD45RO-negative cells selected for CCR7, without terminally differentiated effector memory CD45RA+ cells. Sequenced: naive CD8+ T cells sorted from blood. These TCRs come from a man in his late teens or twenties in good health.

About this clone itself: This same CDR3 is encoded by further DNA sequences in the sample. CDR3 bases: TGTGCCAGCAGTTTAGACATAGCCTACGAGCAGTACTTC. Translating it yields CASSLDIAYEQYF. The rearrangement joins TRBV27 to TRBJ2-7; no clear D. The CDR3 loop spans 13 amino acids. The germline CDR1 and CDR2 sequences are MNHEY and SMNVEV (reference sequence). V lost 2 bases and J lost 2, with 7 bases in between.

The chain recombines TRBV7-2 with TRBJ2-7; D not certain. Germline V lookup: CDR1 SGHTA, CDR2 FQGNSA. V lost 5 bases and J lost 0, with 14 bases in between. The CDR3 consists of 15 residues. The CDR3 spells CASSPSSASSYEQYF. The CDR3, as DNA: TGTGCCAGCAGCCCCTCTTCTGCCAGCTCCTACGAGCAGTACTTC. Filled out from reference TRBV7-2 and TRBJ2-7, the complete variable domain reads GAGVSQSPSNKVTEKGKDVELRCDPISGHTALYWYRQSLGQGLEFLIYFQGNSAPDKSGLPSDRFSAERTGGSVSTLTIQRTQQEDSAVYLCASSPSSASSYEQYFGPGTRLTVT.

CDR3 in amino acids: CASSGGGLSYEQYF. CDR3 nucleotide sequence: TGTGCCAGCAGTGGCGGGGGCCTATCCTACGAGCAGTACTTC. The chain employs TRBV13 and TRBJ2-7; maybe TRBD2 (7 bases). V lost 6 bases, J lost 1 base, and 13 bases lay in between. This CDR3 spans 14 amino acids. Germline V lookup: CDR1 PRHDT, CDR2 FYEKMQ (reference sequence).

The chain uses TRBV6-1 and TRBJ2-7; 9 nucleotides align to TRBD1. The CDR3 sequence is 19 residues long. Germline CDR1 is MNHNS and CDR2 is SASEGT. The junction had 19 bases not matched to a gene; V was cut back by 3 bases and J by 4 bases. The CDR3 spells CASSDGLKTGGGGVYEQYF. DNA for the CDR3: TGTGCCAGCAGTGATGGACTTAAGACAGGGGGTGGTGGTGTGTACGAGCAGTACTTC.

The rearrangement uses TRBV27 and TRBJ1-6; unclear D gene. Germline V gene data show CDR1 as MNHEY and CDR2 as SMNVEV (reference sequence). The CDR3 totals 15 residues. V lost 7 bases and J 7 bases, leaving 17 bases between the germline ends. The CDR3, as DNA: TGTGCCAGCACCTATTCTATCGGGAGCAATTCACCCCTCCACTTT. Translated, it gives CASTYSIGSNSPLHF.

This chain links TRBV7-2 with TRBJ2-1; D is ambiguous. V dropped 4 bases and J dropped 2 bases, with 15 bases sitting between them. The CDR3 is 16 amino acids. Germline CDR1 SGHTA, CDR2 FQGNSA. CDR3 sequence: CASSSDPPPAYNEQFF. The CDR3 region has the DNA TGTGCCAGCAGCTCGGACCCCCCCCCAGCCTACAATGAGCAGTTCTTC. The whole variable domain, remainder taken from reference TRBV7-2 and TRBJ2-1, is GAGVSQSPSNKVTEKGKDVELRCDPISGHTALYWYRQSLGQGLEFLIYFQGNSAPDKSGLPSDRFSAERTGGSVSTLTIQRTQQEDSAVYLCASSSDPPPAYNEQFFGPGTRLTVL.

J is TRBJ1-5 and V is TRBV6-1; D is uncertain. Germline V gives CDR1 MNHNS, CDR2 SASEGT. The V end was cut by 4 bases, the J end by 3 bases, with 16 bases between. The CDR3 covers 16 residues. The CDR3 is CASSVKSYAYNQPQHF. CDR3 coding DNA: TGTGCCAGCAGTGTAAAGTCCTACGCTTACAATCAGCCCCAGCATTTT.

Turning to this clone: This specimen includes other DNA sequences encoding the same CDR3. The chain links TRBV13 to TRBJ2-1; D is ambiguous. V lost 0 bases to trimming and J lost 10 bases, with 4 bases between them. The CDR3 has 11 amino acids. Germline V gene lookup returns CDR1 PRHDT and CDR2 FYEKMQ (reference sequence). In DNA form, the CDR3 reads TGTGCCAGCAGCTTAGGCGGAGAGCAGTTCTTC. Protein sequence: CASSLGGEQFF.

This clone came up once. The V and J genes are TRBV19 and TRBJ2-3, with D tentatively TRBD2 (5 bases). Looked up from germline, CDR1 is LNHDA and CDR2 is SQIVND (reference sequence). The CDR3 is made up of 17 amino acids. The V gene lost 0 bases and the J gene lost 2 bases, with 15 bases spanning the gap. The CDR3 region is CASSIDLEGPLTDTQYF. CDR3 coding DNA: TGTGCCAGTAGTATAGATCTTGAGGGCCCACTCACAGATACGCAGTATTTT.

The V gene is TRBV6-5, the J gene TRBJ2-7; 7 bases map to TRBD2. Trimming cost V 7 bases and J 3 bases; bases outside gene matches: 6. This CDR3 is built from 13 residues. CDR1 MNHEY and CDR2 SVGAGI come from the germline V gene. CDR3 sequence: CASNQRGYYEQYF. The CDR3 DNA follows: TGTGCCAGCAACCAGCGGGGCTACTACGAGCAGTACTTC.

Here the CDR3 reads CASSPIRDVNYEQYF. CDR3 nucleotide sequence: TGCGCCAGCAGCCCCATCCGGGACGTTAACTACGAGCAGTACTTC. The chain recombines TRBV4-1 with TRBJ2-7; tentatively, D is TRBD1 or TRBD2 (5 bases each). Trimming took off 4 bases at V and 3 bases at J, with 16 bases between the two ends. Germline V gene data show CDR1 as MGHRA and CDR2 as YSYEKL. The CDR3 is 15 amino acids.

This clone was observed a single time. The chain carries TRBV6-5 and TRBJ2-7; D not resolved. The CDR3 consists of 15 residues. V lost 0 bases, J lost 0 bases, and 9 bases lay in between. From germline, CDR1 is MNHEY and CDR2 SVGAGI. The CDR3 region is CASSYSAFNSYEQYF. CDR3 coding DNA: TGTGCCAGCAGTTACTCTGCTTTTAACTCCTACGAGCAGTACTTC.

Regarding this clone: Distinct nucleotide sequences in the sample also encode this CDR3. J is TRBJ2-7 and V is TRBV27; 11 nucleotides match TRBD1. The CDR3 totals 14 residues. V lost 6 bases, J lost 2 bases, and 3 bases stayed unmatched. The germline V gene has CDR1 MNHEY and CDR2 SMNVEV (reference sequence). In nucleotides, the CDR3 is TGTGCCAGCAGCCCGGGACAGGGGGCCTACGAGCAGTACTTC. Protein product: CASSPGQGAYEQYF.

V usage is TRBV27 and J usage is TRBJ1-3, with D perhaps TRBD1 (5 bases). Germline CDR1 reads MNHEY; CDR2 reads SMNVEV (reference sequence). The V gene lost 5 bases and the J gene lost 0 bases, with 17 bases spanning the gap. The CDR3 is 17 amino acids. CDR3 amino acids: CASSPYPGRNSGNTIYF. Here the CDR3 DNA reads TGTGCCAGCAGTCCCTACCCGGGGCGGAACTCTGGAAACACCATATATTTT.

The V and J genes are TRBV7-3 and TRBJ2-1, with D perhaps matching TRBD1 (6 bases). Germline V gene data show CDR1 as SGHTA and CDR2 as FQGTGA. The CDR3 is 17 amino acids. V was shortened by 2 bases and J by 6 bases, with 20 bases between the two germline ends. The CDR3 nucleotides read TGTGCCAGCAGCTTAGGACCGGGACAAGGTCTTGTCAATGAGCAGTTCTTC. Amino acids: CASSLGPGQGLVNEQFF.

The chain is built from TRBV7-9 and TRBJ1-1, with a tentative D call TRBD1 (6 bases). Trimming took 5 bases from V and 5 from J, leaving 15 bases between them. Germline loops: CDR1 SEHNR, CDR2 FQNEAQ (reference sequence). This CDR3 has 14 residues. The CDR3 here is CASSPPTGGTEAFF. For the CDR3, the DNA is TGTGCCAGCAGCCCGCCGACAGGAGGGACTGAAGCTTTCTTT.

The J gene is TRBJ1-2, the V gene TRBV27; D possibly corresponds to TRBD1 (6 bases). Trimming removed 3 bases from V and 5 bases from J, with 19 bases in between. The germline gives CDR1 MNHEY, CDR2 SMNVEV (reference sequence). This CDR3 contains 16 residues. The DNA for the CDR3 is TGTGCCAGCAGTTTCCAAACTCAAGGGGGGGAGTATGGCTACACCTTC. Residues: CASSFQTQGGEYGYTF.

The chain carries TRBV9 and TRBJ2-7; TRBD2 agrees at 8 bases. The trim removed 3 bases at V and 0 bases at J, leaving 8 bases unmatched. Germline V lookup: CDR1 SGDLS, CDR2 YYNGEE. The CDR3 contains 16 residues. The CDR3 here is CASSDGTSGTSYEQYF. Here the CDR3 DNA reads TGTGCCAGCAGCGACGGGACTAGTGGGACCTCCTACGAGCAGTACTTC.

This chain joins TRBV28 and TRBJ1-1; no clear D gene. This CDR3 spans 13 amino acids. Germline V gives CDR1 MDHEN, CDR2 SYDVKM. Trimming took off 3 bases at V and 7 bases at J, with 12 bases between the two ends. CDR3 residues: CASSLDGWDEAFF. The CDR3 nucleotides are TGTGCCAGCAGTTTGGATGGGTGGGATGAAGCTTTCTTT.

The chain recombines TRBV27 with TRBJ2-7; D is undetermined. Trimming shortened V by 5 bases and J by 4 bases, and 21 bases separated the two germline ends. The CDR3 length is 16 residues. Germline CDR1 MNHEY, CDR2 SMNVEV (reference sequence). The chain's CDR3 is CASSPLVGSSVYEQYF. CDR3 coding DNA: TGTGCCAGCAGTCCCTTGGTCGGATCTTCTGTTTACGAGCAGTACTTC.

The chain couples TRBV10-3 to TRBJ2-3; 11 nucleotides match TRBD2. This CDR3 is 19 amino acids long. From germline, CDR1 is ENHRY and CDR2 SYGVKD. V trimming: 4 bases; J trimming: 0 bases; junction bases outside the gene matches: 12. CDR3 sequence: CAISGQGGLAVYSTDTQYF. The CDR3 nucleotides are TGTGCCATCAGTGGACAAGGGGGACTAGCGGTGTATAGCACAGATACGCAGTATTTT.

The V gene is TRBV5-5, the J gene TRBJ2-1; the D is unclear. Germline V gene lookup returns CDR1 SGHKS and CDR2 YYEKEE (reference sequence). CDR3 size: 12 residues. V was pared by 4 bases and J by 10 bases, with 12 bases between. DNA for the CDR3: TGTGCCAGCAGCCCCGTTCCGCGGGAGCAGTTCTTC. Amino acids: CASSPVPREQFF.

This clone was counted once. The gene calls are TRBV4-1 and TRBJ2-7; D may be TRBD2 (6 bases). CDR1 is MGHRA and CDR2 is YSYEKL in the germline V gene. V lost 0 bases, J lost 7 bases, and 16 bases lay in between. CDR3 length equals 15 residues. The CDR3 spells CASSQDHPSAGEQYF. The DNA of the CDR3 is TGCGCCAGCAGCCAAGATCATCCTAGCGCGGGGGAGCAGTACTTC.